The 15 T cell receptor beta chains listed next were all sequenced from one sample in a study of T cell responses to AZD1222 COVID-19 vaccine (dated by TCRdb to about 2021). In the paper's terms, the time point label means: baseline before first vaccination. The library was produced with the immunoSEQ multiplex PCR assay. Here the immuneACCESS table is served through TCRdb, limited to in-frame sequences with V and J called. Missing clones are a known gap in these copies; in checked studies unresolved V genes cover under half, and the rest lacks a known reason. The sample has some 110,000 clones on record, 87% of them singletons. Of the sample, 6% to 8% falls within the top ten clones. The sample in question was peripheral blood, obtained on day 0 of AZD1222 vaccination. These receptors were collected from an adult in good health.

The rearrangement links TRBV6-1 to TRBJ1-5, with D tentatively TRBD1 (5 bases). CDR3 length: 15 amino acids. The V gene's germline CDR1 is MNHNS and CDR2 SASEGT. Trimming removed 3 bases at V and 1 base at J, with 10 bases between. The CDR3 DNA sequence: TGTGCCAGCAGTGATGGGGCTGAAAGCAATCAGCCCCAGCATTTT. It codes for CASSDGAESNQPQHF.

This rearrangement joins TRBV5-4 to TRBJ2-3; the D is unclear. CDR1 is SGHNT, CDR2 YYREEE, per germline (reference sequence). V lost 6 bases and J lost 2, with 19 bases in between. This CDR3 contains 16 residues. The CDR3 here is CASTPPRTRYTDTQYF. Written as DNA, the CDR3 is TGTGCCAGCACCCCACCACGAACACGGTACACAGATACGCAGTATTTT.

The rearrangement joins TRBV6-5 to TRBJ1-1, with D maybe TRBD1 (6 bases). The CDR3 has 14 residues. Trimming shortened V by 5 bases and J by 11 bases, and 21 bases separated the two germline ends. CDR1 and CDR2 (germline): MNHEY, SVGAGI. CDR3 sequence reads: CASSPGTNPGEAFF. DNA for the CDR3: TGTGCCAGCAGTCCTGGGACAAACCCAGGGGAGGCTTTCTTT.

CDR3 residues: CAWRVPTFYGYTF. CDR3 sequence (DNA): TGTGCCTGGAGAGTCCCCACATTCTATGGCTACACCTTC. The chain recombines TRBV30 with TRBJ1-2, with D hard to call. This CDR3 contains 13 residues. V was shortened by 3 bases and J by 4 bases, with 12 bases between the two germline ends. The germline V gene encodes CDR1 GTSNPN and CDR2 SVGIG (reference sequence). The full variable domain, in which reference TRBV30 and TRBJ1-2 provide the parts outside the CDR3, is SQTIHQWPATLVQPVGSPLSLECTVEGTSNPNLYWYRQAAGRGLQLLFYSVGIGQISSEVPQNLSASRPQDRQFILSSKKLLLSDSGFYLCAWRVPTFYGYTFGSGTRLTVV.

With respect to this clone: Other DNA sequences of this sample code for an identical CDR3. The chain links TRBV18 to TRBJ2-7; D gene unclear. V was shortened by 3 bases and J by 0 bases, with 6 bases between the two germline ends. Germline assignment: CDR1 KGHSH and CDR2 LQKENI. The CDR3 runs 13 residues. The CDR3 loop is CASSPGSSYEQYF. The CDR3 region has the DNA TGTGCCAGCTCACCGGGCAGCTCCTACGAGCAGTACTTC.

CDR3 sequence: CASSQTSNYGYTF. The CDR3 nucleotides are TGTGCCAGCAGCCAGACATCTAACTATGGCTACACCTTC. This chain uses TRBV5-4 with TRBJ1-2; D gene uncertain. V was shortened by 4 bases and J by 0 bases, with 7 bases between the two germline ends. The V gene's germline CDR1 is SGHNT and CDR2 YYREEE (reference sequence). This CDR3 spans 13 amino acids.

The count of this clone is one. The chain employs TRBV19 and TRBJ2-7; 11 bases match TRBD2. Per the germline V gene, CDR1 is LNHDA and CDR2 is SQIVND (reference sequence). The CDR3 extends over 15 amino acids. The V gene end was trimmed by 5 bases and the J gene end by 2 bases; junction bases not matched to a gene: 5. CDR3 DNA sequence: TGTGCCAGTAGTCCCGGACTAGCGGGTCCCTACGAGCAGTACTTC. Protein: CASSPGLAGPYEQYF.

The CDR3 here is CASGVVSGANVLTF. CDR3 DNA: TGTGCCAGCGGCGTGGTCTCTGGGGCCAACGTCCTGACTTTC. The rearrangement joins TRBV28 to TRBJ2-6; D gene unclear. Trimming pared 8 bases from V and 0 bases from J, leaving 8 bases between. Germline loops: CDR1 MDHEN, CDR2 SYDVKM. The CDR3 is 14 amino acids.

The chain couples TRBV9 to TRBJ2-2; TRBD1 is a possible D gene (5 bases). This CDR3 is built from 12 residues. V was pared by 3 bases and J by 5 bases, with 5 bases between. CDR1 and CDR2 (germline): SGDLS, YYNGEE. The CDR3 nucleotides are TGTGCCAGCAGCGAGGGGACCGGGGAGCTGTTTTTT. Protein product: CASSEGTGELFF.

As to this clone: This same CDR3 is encoded by further DNA sequences in the sample. The chain combines TRBV9 with TRBJ2-2, with no clear D. This CDR3 region has 12 residues. Trimming removed 0 bases from V and 8 bases from J, with 5 bases in between. Looked up from germline, CDR1 is SGDLS and CDR2 is YYNGEE. The CDR3 nucleotides are TGTGCCAGCAGCGTAGGGGGAGGGGAGCTGTTTTTT. This encodes CASSVGGGELFF. Supplemented by reference TRBV9 and TRBJ2-2, the full variable domain reads DSGVTQTPKHLITATGQRVTLRCSPRSGDLSVYWYQQSLDQGLQFLIQYYNGEERAKGNILERFSAQQFPDLHSELNLSSLELGDSALYFCASSVGGGELFFGEGSRLTVL.

Written as DNA, the CDR3 is TGCGCCAGCAGCGCAAGACAGGGGGGCACAGATACGCAGTATTTT. Its protein product is CASSARQGGTDTQYF. J is TRBJ2-3 and V is TRBV4-1, with 9 bases that match TRBD1. The germline gives CDR1 MGHRA, CDR2 YSYEKL. The CDR3 has 15 residues. V shed 5 bases, J shed 1 base, and the junction held 4 bases outside the gene matches.

The V and J genes are TRBV11-3 and TRBJ1-3; 7 positions match TRBD1. This CDR3 spans 16 amino acids. With V trimmed by 5 bases and J by 3 bases, 10 bases remained unmatched. The germline V gene encodes CDR1 SGHNT and CDR2 YENEEA. The CDR3 region has the DNA TGTGCCAGCAGCCCCGGTACAGGGGAGATTGGAAACACCATATATTTT. Translation: CASSPGTGEIGNTIYF.

The V gene is TRBV7-8, the J gene TRBJ1-2, with TRBD1 matching 8 bases. The trim removed 5 bases at V and 1 base at J, leaving 3 bases unmatched. This CDR3 is built from 14 residues. Germline CDR1 reads SGHVS; CDR2 reads FQNEAQ. CDR3 sequence: CASSATGVNYGYTF. The DNA for the CDR3 is TGTGCCAGCAGCGCGACAGGGGTTAACTATGGCTACACCTTC. Together with reference TRBV7-8 and TRBJ1-2, the CDR3 gives the full variable domain: GAGVSQSPRYKVAKRGQDVALRCDPISGHVSLFWYQQALGQGPEFLTYFQNEAQLDKSGLPSDRFFAERPEGSVSTLKIQRTQQEDSAVYLCASSATGVNYGYTFGSGTRLTVV.

The rearrangement joins TRBV29-1 to TRBJ2-3; 8 bases are shared with TRBD2. Germline V gene lookup returns CDR1 SQVTM and CDR2 ANQGSEA. The CDR3 length is 14 residues. Losses at the gene ends were 1 base for V and 4 bases for J; bases not matched to a gene: 4. CDR3 in amino acids: CSVEAFGRADTQYF. DNA of the CDR3: TGCAGCGTTGAAGCCTTCGGGAGGGCAGATACGCAGTATTTT.

The gene calls are TRBV9 and TRBJ2-2; D remains ambiguous. This CDR3 has 14 amino acids. CDR1 and CDR2 (germline): SGDLS, YYNGEE. Trimming removed 2 bases at V and 1 base at J, with 6 bases between. This CDR3 reads CASSVGQNTGELFF. The CDR3 coding sequence is TGTGCCAGCAGCGTTGGGCAGAACACCGGGGAGCTGTTTTTT.